One T cell receptor beta chain is described in this entry. The sample carries other DNA sequences with the same CDR3. This record comes from a study of shared clonotypes between healthy human individuals. Only in-frame clones appear in the TCRdb table, and some are missing; sequencing was by immunoSEQ multiplex PCR. The sample lists 2,500,000 or so clones, around nine tenths seen once, with around 0.14% in the top ten. The CDR3 extends over 13 amino acids. Trimming removed 2 bases from V and 3 bases from J; junction bases left unmatched: 1. Germline CDR1 SGHNT, CDR2 YYREEE (reference sequence). What was sequenced was naive CD4+ T cells sorted from blood. Regarding subset: CD45RA+ positively selected. The receptor's source is a man between 18 and 35 years old in good health. V is TRBV5-4 and J is TRBJ2-5; 7 bases line up with TRBD1. CDR3 bases: TGTGCCAGCAGCTTTGGACAGGAAGAGACCCAGTACTTC. Encoded protein: CASSFGQEETQYF.